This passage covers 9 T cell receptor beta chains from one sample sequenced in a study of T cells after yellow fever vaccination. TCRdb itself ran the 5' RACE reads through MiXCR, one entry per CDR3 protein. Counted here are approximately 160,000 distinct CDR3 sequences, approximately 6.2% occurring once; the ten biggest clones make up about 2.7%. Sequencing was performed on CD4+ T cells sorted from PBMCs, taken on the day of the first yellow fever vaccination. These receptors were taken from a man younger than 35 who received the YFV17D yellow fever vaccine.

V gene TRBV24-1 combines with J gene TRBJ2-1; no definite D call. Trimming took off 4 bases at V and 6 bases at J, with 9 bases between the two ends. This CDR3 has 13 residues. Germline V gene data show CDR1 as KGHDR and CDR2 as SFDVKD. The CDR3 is CATSDRVGNEQFF. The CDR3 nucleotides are TGTGCCACCAGTGACCGTGTGGGCAATGAGCAGTTCTTC.

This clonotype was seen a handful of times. The CDR3 spells CSARGGRMETQYF. In DNA, the CDR3 is TGCAGTGCGCGGGGGGGGCGGATGGAGACCCAGTACTTC. The chain joins TRBV20-1 to TRBJ2-5, with 9 bases matching TRBD2. Trimming removed 6 bases from V and 5 bases from J; junction bases left unmatched: 7. Germline V gene data show CDR1 as DFQATT and CDR2 as SNEGSKA (reference sequence). The CDR3 is 13 amino acids.

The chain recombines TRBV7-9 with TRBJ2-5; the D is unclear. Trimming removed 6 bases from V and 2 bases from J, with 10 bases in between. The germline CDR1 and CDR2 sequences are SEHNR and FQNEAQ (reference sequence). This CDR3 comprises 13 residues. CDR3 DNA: TGTGCCAGCAGGGCTCTCGGGCAAGAGACCCAGTACTTC. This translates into CASRALGQETQYF.

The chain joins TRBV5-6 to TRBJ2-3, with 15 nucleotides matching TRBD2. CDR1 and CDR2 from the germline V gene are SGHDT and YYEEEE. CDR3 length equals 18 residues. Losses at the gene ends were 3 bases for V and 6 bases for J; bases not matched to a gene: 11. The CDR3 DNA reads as TGTGCCAGCAGCTCAGCGATTGGGACTAGCGGGGGGTGGGATACGCAGTATTTT. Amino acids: CASSSAIGTSGGWDTQYF.

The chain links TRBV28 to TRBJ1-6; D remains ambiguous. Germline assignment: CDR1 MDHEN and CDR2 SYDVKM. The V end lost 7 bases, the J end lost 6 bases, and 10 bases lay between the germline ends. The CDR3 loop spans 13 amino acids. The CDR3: CASTNQVNSPLHF. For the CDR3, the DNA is TGTGCCAGCACCAACCAAGTTAATTCACCCCTCCACTTT. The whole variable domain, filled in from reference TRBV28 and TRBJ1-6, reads DVKVTQSSRYLVKRTGEKVFLECVQDMDHENMFWYRQDPGLGLRLIYFSYDVKMKEKGDIPEGYSVSREKKERFSLILESASTNQTSMYLCASTNQVNSPLHFGNGTRLTVT.

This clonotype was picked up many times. For the CDR3, the DNA is TGCAGCGTCATGAACGGTGGGGGCAGGAAAGATACGCAGTATTTT. This gives the protein CSVMNGGGRKDTQYF. The chain has TRBV29-1 and TRBJ2-3; tentative D call: TRBD1 (6 bases). The CDR3 length is 15 residues. The V end was cut by 6 bases, the J end by 5 bases, with 21 bases between. Looked up from germline, CDR1 is SQVTM and CDR2 is ANQGSEA.

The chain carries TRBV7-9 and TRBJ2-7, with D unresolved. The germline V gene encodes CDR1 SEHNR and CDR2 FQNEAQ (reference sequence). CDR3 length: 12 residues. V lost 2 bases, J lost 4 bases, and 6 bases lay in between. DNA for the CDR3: TGTGCCAGCAGCTTAAATGGATACGAGCAGTACGTC. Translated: CASSLNGYEQYV.

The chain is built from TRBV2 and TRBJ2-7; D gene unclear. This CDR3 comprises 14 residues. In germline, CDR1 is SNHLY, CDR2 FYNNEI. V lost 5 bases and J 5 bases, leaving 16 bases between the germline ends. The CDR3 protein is CASSRLGPKDEQYF. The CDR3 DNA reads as TGTGCCAGCAGTCGGTTAGGTCCTAAGGACGAGCAGTACTTC.

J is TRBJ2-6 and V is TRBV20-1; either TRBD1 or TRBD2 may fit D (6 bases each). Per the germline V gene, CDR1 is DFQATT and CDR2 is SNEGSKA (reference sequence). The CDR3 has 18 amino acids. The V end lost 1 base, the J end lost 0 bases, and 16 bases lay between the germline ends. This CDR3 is CSARVPGAAYSGANVLTF. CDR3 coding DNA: TGCAGTGCTAGAGTCCCGGGGGCTGCCTACTCTGGGGCCAACGTCCTGACTTTC.